What follows are 2 T cell receptor beta chains derived from one specimen sequenced in a study of identical twins. Each CDR3 protein gets one entry after TCRdb re-called the 5' RACE reads with MiXCR. This sample has 600,000 to 850,000 distinct CDR3 sequences; around a sixth occur once, and the top ten carry under 15%. This same sample was also part of a study on T cells expressing NK-cell markers.

Sequencing used PBMCs. These receptors all come from a woman aged 18 to 35 in good health.

In regard to this clonotype: This clone may be a read error of a much larger clone one base away. The chain combines TRBV20-1 with TRBJ2-3; weak D call: TRBD1 (5 bases). The DNA end lines up better with TRBJ1-5; the J call may be wrong. This CDR3 is built from 15 residues. Per the germline V gene, CDR1 is DFQATT and CDR2 is SNEGSKA (reference sequence). The CDR3 DNA follows: TGCAGTGCTAGGAGCGGGACGGGGCGCACAGATACGCAGCATTTT. Its protein is CSARSGTGRTDTQHF.

This clonotype was found a few times. The V gene is TRBV5-1, the J gene TRBJ2-5, with a possible D match to TRBD1 (7 bases). V gave up 3 bases and J gave up 5 bases, with 14 bases separating them. CDR1 is SGHRS and CDR2 is YFSETQ in the germline V gene. This CDR3 has 14 amino acids. As DNA, the CDR3 is TGCGCCAGCAGCTGGAGGGGGCAGGACGAGACCCAGTACTTC. This gives the protein CASSWRGQDETQYF.